This T cell receptor (beta chain) was sequenced for a study of CD8 T cells in ankylosing spondylitis. V lost 7 bases to trimming and J lost 10 bases; unmatched junction nucleotides: 13. CDR3 size: 13 residues. CDR1 is DFQATT, CDR2 SNEGSKA, per germline (reference sequence). One entry per CDR3 protein results from TCRdb running MiXCR on the 5' RACE reads. The sample lists roughly 130,000 distinct CDR3 sequences; around 13% were seen once. This receptor was taken from a female donor with ankylosing spondylitis or in good health (not recorded which). The sample comprised blood, either unsorted or a sorted T cell fraction (not recorded which). The chain employs TRBV20-1 and TRBJ2-1; TRBD2 matches 7 bases. The CDR3: CSGATGGLREQFF. In DNA, the CDR3 is TGCAGTGGGGCAACGGGAGGACTTAGGGAGCAGTTCTTC.